The present entry profiles one T cell receptor (beta chain) with its context. The sample belongs to a study of blood T cells in healthy people across ages. Alongside a J-beta primer mix, a sample-barcoded 5' primer served in a second PCR lasting about 7 to 12 cycles. Each CDR3 protein gets one entry after TCRdb re-called the 5' RACE reads with MiXCR. This sample has roughly 1.5 million distinct CDR3 sequences, with roughly two fifths found just once. Per the germline V gene, CDR1 is SGHTA and CDR2 is FQGNSA. The CDR3 has 15 residues. V gave up 6 bases and J gave up 2 bases, with 13 bases separating them.

The J gene is TRBJ2-2, the V gene TRBV7-2, with a weak D call TRBD2 (6 bases). Input material: blood. The receptor was isolated from a woman under 30 in good health. CDR3 sequence (DNA): TGTGCCAGCAGGTTGGGGCGGGGTAACACCGGGGAGCTGTTTTTT. This sequence encodes CASRLGRGNTGELFF.